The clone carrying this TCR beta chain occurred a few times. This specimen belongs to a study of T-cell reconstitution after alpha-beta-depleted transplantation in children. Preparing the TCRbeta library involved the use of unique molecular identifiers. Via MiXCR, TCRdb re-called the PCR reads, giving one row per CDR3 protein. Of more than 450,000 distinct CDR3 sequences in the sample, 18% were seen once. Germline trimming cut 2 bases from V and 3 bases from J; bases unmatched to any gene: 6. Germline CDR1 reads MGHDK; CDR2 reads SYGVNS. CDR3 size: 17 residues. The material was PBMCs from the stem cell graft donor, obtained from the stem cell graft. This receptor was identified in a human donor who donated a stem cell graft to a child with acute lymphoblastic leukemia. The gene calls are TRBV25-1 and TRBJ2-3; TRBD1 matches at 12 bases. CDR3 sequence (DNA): TGTGCCAGCAGTGAACTTGGGACAGGGGGCGTGACAGATACGCAGTATTTT. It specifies CASSELGTGGVTDTQYF. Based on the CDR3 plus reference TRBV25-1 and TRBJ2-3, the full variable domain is EADIYQTPRYLVIGTGKKITLECSQTMGHDKMYWYQQDPGMELHLIHYSYGVNSTEKGDLSSESTVSRIRTEHFPLTLESARPSHTSQYLCASSELGTGGVTDTQYFGPGTRLTVL.